This T cell receptor beta chain was observed in a study of blood T cell repertoires in COVID-19. Study at large: Acute and convalescent COVID-19 samples came from the United States, Italy and Spain. In each case, the material was cDNA or gDNA derived from T cells, B-cell-depleted T cells, or PBMCs.

This CDR3 spans 14 amino acids. Deletions cut 0 bases from V and 1 base from J, with 6 bases between. Per the germline V gene, CDR1 is MGHRA and CDR2 is YSYEKL. Data came from immunoSEQ multiplex PCR; TCRdb stores just in-frame clones and leaves some out. Here the sample spans around 140,000 clones, around 88% being singletons. This rearrangement joins TRBV4-1 to TRBJ1-2; D remains unclear. What was sequenced was peripheral blood. This receptor was taken from a human donor in a cohort sampled during active COVID-19. In DNA form, the CDR3 reads TGCGCCAGCAGCCAAGATTCCCTTAACTATGGCTACACCTTC. Translating it yields CASSQDSLNYGYTF.